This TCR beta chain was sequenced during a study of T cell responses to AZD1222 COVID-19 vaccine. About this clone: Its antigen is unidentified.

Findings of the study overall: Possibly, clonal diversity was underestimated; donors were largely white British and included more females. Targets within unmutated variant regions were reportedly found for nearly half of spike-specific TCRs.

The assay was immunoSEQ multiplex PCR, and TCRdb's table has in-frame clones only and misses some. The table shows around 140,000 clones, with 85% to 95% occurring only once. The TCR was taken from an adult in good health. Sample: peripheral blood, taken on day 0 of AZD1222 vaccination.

CDR3 in amino acids: CASSLGGGDEKLFF. CDR3 in DNA: TGTGCCAGCAGCTTAGGAGGAGGGGATGAAAAACTGTTTTTT. V is TRBV7-8 and J is TRBJ1-4, with a weak D call TRBD1 (5 bases). The V gene lost 1 base and the J gene lost 6 bases, with 9 bases spanning the gap. There are 14 residues in the CDR3. Germline V gene sequence: CDR1 SGHVS, CDR2 FQNEAQ.